Shown below are 32 T cell receptor beta chains from a single sample sequenced in a study of beta chain features in type 1 diabetes. Since all of the isolated RNA was reverse transcribed, expressed TCRB transcripts were what got sequenced. Produced via immunoSEQ multiplex PCR; TCRdb's table is partial and in-frame only. The table includes around 500,000 clones, approximately 10% detected once. The specimen sequenced was naive CD4+ T cells from blood. The receptors stem from a woman aged 18-30 years in good health.

The table lists this clone with a few counts. This sequence joins TRBV14 and TRBJ2-4, with TRBD1 matching over 10 bases. V was pared by 4 bases and J by 2 bases, with 8 bases of the junction left unmatched. Looked up from germline, CDR1 is SGHDN and CDR2 is FVKESK. This CDR3 spans 17 amino acids. In DNA form, the CDR3 reads TGTGCCAGCAGCCGCCCGGGACAGGGGCTGTCCAAAAACATTCAGTACTTC. Its translation is CASSRPGQGLSKNIQYF.

In nucleotides, the CDR3 is TGTGCCAGCAGTCGGGGGACAGGGGGGTCCCAAGAGACCCAGTACTTC. Residues: CASSRGTGGSQETQYF. The rearrangement uses TRBV5-4 and TRBJ2-5, with 11 nucleotides matching TRBD1. J was trimmed by 1 base and V by 5 bases; bases with no gene match: 7. The CDR3 contains 16 residues. CDR1 and CDR2 from the germline V gene are SGHNT and YYREEE (reference sequence). Full variable domain (outside the CDR3, taken from reference TRBV5-4 and TRBJ2-5): ETGVTQSPTHLIKTRGQQVTLRCSSQSGHNTVSWYQQALGQGPQFIFQYYREEENGRGNFPPRFSGLQFPNYSSELNVNALELDDSALYLCASSRGTGGSQETQYFGPGTRLLVL.

The rearrangement uses TRBV28 and TRBJ1-6; 8 nucleotides match TRBD1. Germline lookup yields CDR1 MDHEN and CDR2 SYDVKM. The length of the CDR3 is 15 residues. The V segment lost 6 bases and the J segment 8 bases; nucleotides outside the gene matches: 9. The CDR3 sequence is CASRSRGQGHSPLHF. DNA for the CDR3: TGTGCCAGCAGGTCCCGCGGACAGGGACATTCACCCCTCCACTTT.

This clone turned up a few times. The chain combines TRBV15 with TRBJ1-6; possibly TRBD1 for D (6 bases). The length of the CDR3 is 14 residues. Between the trimmed V and J ends, which lost 0 bases and 8 bases, there was a span of 8 bases. The germline V gene has CDR1 LNHNV and CDR2 YYDKDF (reference sequence). In nucleotides, the CDR3 is TGTGCCACCAGCAGAGATCGACAGGATTCACCCCTCCACTTT. This translates into CATSRDRQDSPLHF.

This clone was detected ten times or more. V is TRBV7-9 and J is TRBJ2-1; D call uncertain. The germline CDR1 and CDR2 sequences are SEHNR and FQNEAQ (reference sequence). Trimming removed 11 bases from V and 7 bases from J, with 9 bases in between. The CDR3 has 10 amino acids. The CDR3 region has the DNA TGTGCCGTGATTAGAAATGAGCAGTTCTTC. It encodes CAVIRNEQFF.

The chain recombines TRBV5-1 with TRBJ2-5; possible D gene TRBD2, 6 bases. With 5 bases removed from V and 4 bases from J, the gap between germline ends came to 18 bases. CDR1 and CDR2 (germline): SGHRS, YFSETQ. This CDR3 has 15 amino acids. The CDR3 DNA reads as TGCGCCAGCAGTCAGAACAACCGGGACTCAGAGACCCAGTACTTC. This translates into CASSQNNRDSETQYF.

The sample holds a few counts of this clone. V gene TRBV6-5 combines with J gene TRBJ2-7; TRBD1 aligns across 7 bases. The germline CDR1 and CDR2 sequences are MNHEY and SVGAGI. This CDR3 is 12 amino acids long. J lost 6 bases, V lost 6 bases, and 5 bases had no gene match. The DNA for the CDR3 is TGTGCCAGCAGCAAATCAGGGGGCGAGCAGTACGTC. Its translation is CASSKSGGEQYV.

The sample holds a few counts of this clone. The J gene is TRBJ2-5, the V gene TRBV10-3; 8 nucleotides match TRBD1. V lost 6 bases and J lost 2; bases outside the gene matches: 5. This CDR3 has 14 residues. CDR1 is ENHRY and CDR2 is SYGVKD in the germline V gene. As DNA, the CDR3 is TGTGCCATCAGGCCAGGACAGGGTCAAGAGACCCAGTACTTC. Translating gives CAIRPGQGQETQYF.

The V call is TRBV2, the J call TRBJ2-5, with 8 bases matching TRBD1. This CDR3 comprises 12 residues. V lost 6 bases, J lost 5 bases, and 2 bases stayed unmatched. The V gene's germline CDR1 is SNHLY and CDR2 FYNNEI. The chain's CDR3 is CASSRTGETQYF. The CDR3 nucleotides are TGTGCCAGCAGCCGGACAGGGGAGACCCAGTACTTC.

This rearrangement joins TRBV2 to TRBJ1-2; D may be TRBD1 (6 bases). This CDR3 contains 15 residues. Per the germline V gene, CDR1 is SNHLY and CDR2 is FYNNEI. V shed 6 bases and J shed 0 bases, with 14 bases lying between them. CDR3 nucleotide sequence: TGTGCCAGCAGGAAGCAGGGGACGGCTAACTATGGCTACACCTTC. Amino acids: CASRKQGTANYGYTF.

The CDR3 loop reads CASSVDHRSIPYNEQFF. Written as DNA, the CDR3 is TGTGCCAGCAGCGTAGATCACCGGAGTATACCCTACAATGAGCAGTTCTTC. The chain has TRBV9 and TRBJ2-1; D is unresolved. The V end lost 0 bases, the J end lost 2 bases, and 15 bases lay between the germline ends. The CDR3 covers 17 residues. Looked up from germline, CDR1 is SGDLS and CDR2 is YYNGEE.

In its sample, this clone was seen a few times. V and J are TRBV29-1 and TRBJ1-6, with D possibly matching TRBD1 (5 bases). The CDR3 loop spans 16 amino acids. V was pared by 4 bases and J by 7 bases, with 20 bases between. Germline V gene data show CDR1 as SQVTM and CDR2 as ANQGSEA. The CDR3 loop is CSVGPRSGRGNSPLHF. The CDR3, as DNA: TGCAGCGTTGGTCCCCGGTCGGGACGGGGGAATTCACCCCTCCACTTT.

The chain employs TRBV7-2 and TRBJ2-5; 7 nucleotides line up with TRBD2. Losses at the gene ends were 2 bases for V and 4 bases for J; bases not matched to a gene: 7. CDR1 and CDR2 from the germline V gene are SGHTA and FQGNSA. This CDR3 has 15 amino acids. The CDR3 here is CASSLQGGEGETQYF. In nucleotides, the CDR3 is TGTGCCAGCAGCTTACAGGGTGGGGAGGGAGAGACCCAGTACTTC.

This clone occurred a few times. The V and J genes are TRBV5-1 and TRBJ2-5; 12 bases fit TRBD2. V shed 5 bases and J 3 bases; nucleotides not matched to a gene: 2. In germline, CDR1 is SGHRS, CDR2 YFSETQ. The CDR3 is 14 amino acids. The CDR3 region is CASRTSGSEETQYF. For the CDR3, the DNA is TGCGCCAGCAGGACTAGCGGGAGTGAAGAGACCCAGTACTTC.

This clone was counted many times. J is TRBJ2-4 and V is TRBV30; D uncertain. The CDR3 spans 12 residues. Germline V lookup: CDR1 GTSNPN, CDR2 SVGIG (reference sequence). Trimming shortened V by 6 bases and J by 4 bases, and 10 bases separated the two germline ends. This CDR3 reads CACCQSKNIQYF. Written as DNA, the CDR3 is TGTGCCTGTTGTCAGTCGAAAAACATTCAGTACTTC.

Concerning this clone: Other DNA sequences in the sample encode the same CDR3. The rearrangement joins TRBV6-5 to TRBJ1-2; 8 bases are a match to TRBD1. Per germline, CDR1 MNHEY and CDR2 SVGAGI. V shed 3 bases, J shed 6 bases, and the junction held 3 bases outside the gene matches. The CDR3 has 13 residues. This CDR3 is CASSYGQGDGYTF. Written as DNA, the CDR3 is TGTGCCAGCAGTTATGGACAGGGTGATGGCTACACCTTC.

This clone was seen a handful of times. V and J are TRBV7-9 and TRBJ2-3; 10 nucleotides line up with TRBD2. CDR3 length: 18 amino acids. After removal of 2 bases from V and 3 bases from J, the junction contained 11 bases not matched to a gene. Germline loops: CDR1 SEHNR, CDR2 FQNEAQ (reference sequence). CDR3 sequence reads: CASSLLSWTSGFTDTQYF. The CDR3 nucleotides are TGTGCCAGCAGCTTACTCTCTTGGACTAGCGGTTTTACAGATACGCAGTATTTT.

CDR3 sequence reads: CAWSDGTPETQYF. CDR3 sequence (DNA): TGTGCCTGGAGTGACGGGACACCAGAGACCCAGTACTTC. V and J are TRBV30 and TRBJ2-5, with D possibly matching TRBD1 (6 bases). Germline CDR1 reads GTSNPN; CDR2 reads SVGIG (reference sequence). The CDR3 is 13 amino acids. Between the trimmed V and J ends, which lost 1 base and 4 bases, there was a span of 10 bases.

This clone was recorded a few times. The rearrangement links TRBV13 to TRBJ1-4, with D perhaps matching TRBD1 (5 bases). Germline CDR1 PRHDT, CDR2 FYEKMQ (reference sequence). This CDR3 is built from 15 residues. V lost 6 bases to trimming and J lost 5 bases, with 16 bases between them. CDR3 coding DNA: TGTGCCAGCAGAACCGCCGGGACGTTAAATGAAAAACTGTTTTTT. It encodes CASRTAGTLNEKLFF.

J is TRBJ2-1 and V is TRBV19, with 7 nucleotides matching TRBD2. The CDR3 has 16 amino acids. Germline CDR1 and CDR2: LNHDA and SQIVND (reference sequence). V lost 4 bases to trimming and J lost 0 bases; unmatched junction nucleotides: 6. The chain's CDR3 is CASSKSSGGSYNEQFF. The CDR3 bases are TGTGCCAGTAGTAAATCGTCGGGGGGCTCCTACAATGAGCAGTTCTTC.

This sequence joins TRBV4-2 and TRBJ1-6; 7 bases are a match to TRBD1. This CDR3 comprises 14 residues. V lost 5 bases, J lost 8 bases, and 6 bases stayed unmatched. The germline gives CDR1 LGHNA, CDR2 YNFKEQ. The CDR3 protein is CASSEQGLDSPLHF. For the CDR3, the DNA is TGTGCCAGCAGCGAACAGGGGCTGGATTCACCCCTCCACTTT.

J is TRBJ2-4 and V is TRBV10-3; D uncertain. Germline V lookup: CDR1 ENHRY, CDR2 SYGVKD. The CDR3 is 12 amino acids. V gave up 6 bases and J gave up 6 bases, with 9 bases separating them. CDR3 DNA: TGTGCCATCAGCCCGGTCGGAAACATTCAGTACTTC. Encoded protein: CAISPVGNIQYF.

In this sample, this clone turned up a few times. The V and J genes are TRBV7-9 and TRBJ1-4; TRBD1 agrees at 9 bases. V shed 5 bases, J shed 8 bases, and the junction held 12 bases outside the gene matches. This CDR3 comprises 16 residues. The germline CDR1 and CDR2 sequences are SEHNR and FQNEAQ (reference sequence). DNA of the CDR3: TGTGCCAGCAGCCGTACAGGGGGCATGGGAAAGGAAAAACTGTTTTTT. This gives the protein CASSRTGGMGKEKLFF.

The sample holds a few counts of this clone. V and J are TRBV29-1 and TRBJ2-1, with a possible D match to TRBD2 (6 bases). The CDR3 covers 13 residues. V was shortened by 8 bases and J by 5 bases, with 16 bases between the two germline ends. Germline V CDR1 and CDR2: SQVTM, ANQGSEA. The DNA of the CDR3 is TGCAGCCGCGGGGTGCGACCCCACAATGAGCAGTTCTTC. Translation gives CSRGVRPHNEQFF.

The V call is TRBV5-5, the J call TRBJ2-4; the D is unclear. This CDR3 region has 13 residues. V gave up 8 bases and J gave up 0 bases, with 9 bases separating them. CDR1 and CDR2 (germline): SGHKS, YYEKEE (reference sequence). Here the CDR3 reads CASRSLAKNIQYF. In nucleotides, the CDR3 is TGTGCCAGTCGCAGTCTAGCCAAAAACATTCAGTACTTC.

This clone turned up a few times. The gene calls are TRBV7-3 and TRBJ1-1; no reliable D call. CDR1 SGHTA and CDR2 FQGTGA come from the germline V gene. This CDR3 is built from 13 residues. Trimming left V 2 bases short and J 0 bases short, with 4 bases between. The CDR3 bases are TGTGCCAGCAGCTTACTAATGAACACTGAAGCTTTCTTT. Translated: CASSLLMNTEAFF.

In its sample, this clone was seen a few times. The chain links TRBV5-4 to TRBJ1-1; 7 nucleotides agree with TRBD1. After removal of 3 bases from V and 0 bases from J, the junction contained 5 bases not matched to a gene. This CDR3 is 15 amino acids long. The germline V gene encodes CDR1 SGHNT and CDR2 YYREEE (reference sequence). CDR3 sequence reads: CASSWGTALNTEAFF. CDR3 in DNA: TGTGCCAGCAGCTGGGGGACAGCGTTGAACACTGAAGCTTTCTTT.

The chain has TRBV29-1 and TRBJ1-2; tentatively, D is TRBD1 (5 bases). The ends were cut back, 6 bases at V and 5 bases at J, with 13 bases in the middle. The CDR3 totals 12 residues. From germline, CDR1 is SQVTM and CDR2 ANQGSEA. The CDR3 region is CSVTTAGYGYTF. The CDR3 DNA is TGCAGCGTGACGACAGCGGGGTATGGCTACACCTTC.

The CDR3 region is CASSLDDTYNEQFF. The CDR3 nucleotides read TGTGCCAGCAGCTTAGATGACACTTACAATGAGCAGTTCTTC. This sequence joins TRBV7-3 and TRBJ2-1; no reliable D call. The germline gives CDR1 SGHTA, CDR2 FQGTGA. The ends were cut back, 2 bases at V and 4 bases at J, with 9 bases in the middle. CDR3 length: 14 amino acids. Looking up the rest from reference TRBV7-3 and TRBJ2-1 gives the full variable domain: GAGVSQTPSNKVTEKGKYVELRCDPISGHTALYWYRQSLGQGPEFLIYFQGTGAADDSGLPNDRFFAVRPEGSVSTLKIQRTERGDSAVYLCASSLDDTYNEQFFGPGTRLTVL.

The sample holds a few counts of this clone. The chain carries TRBV7-2 and TRBJ2-1, with D possibly matching TRBD2 (6 bases). The CDR3 runs 13 residues. Germline V lookup: CDR1 SGHTA, CDR2 FQGNSA. Trimming cost V 4 bases and J 6 bases, with 10 bases left between them. The CDR3 region is CASSYTGGNEQFF. CDR3 nucleotide sequence: TGTGCCAGCAGCTATACCGGGGGCAATGAGCAGTTCTTC.

The sample holds a few counts of this clone. The chain has TRBV6-6 and TRBJ2-1; no clear D. CDR1 and CDR2 from the germline V gene are MNHNY and SVGAGI (reference sequence). This CDR3 comprises 15 residues. V dropped 3 bases and J dropped 0 bases, with 9 bases sitting between them. CDR3 in amino acids: CASSYMSSSYNEQFF. The CDR3 DNA reads as TGTGCCAGCAGTTATATGTCTAGCTCCTACAATGAGCAGTTCTTC.

The chain combines TRBV7-9 with TRBJ1-1, with D possibly matching TRBD1 (5 bases). The germline V gene has CDR1 SEHNR and CDR2 FQNEAQ (reference sequence). This CDR3 is 16 amino acids long. Trimming removed 5 bases from V and 5 bases from J, with 21 bases in between. CDR3 loop: CASSPGHSTAGTEAFF. CDR3 sequence (DNA): TGTGCCAGCAGCCCCGGACATAGCACGGCGGGAACTGAAGCTTTCTTT.